Below, 28 T cell receptor beta chains from the same sample are listed, as sequenced in a study of T cells in Graves' hyperthyroidism and ophthalmopathy. Amplification of TCR beta CDR3 regions was performed using RNA transcripts as template. An initial round of RT-PCR targeting the TCR CDR3 relied on the HTBI primer set. One entry per CDR3 protein results from TCRdb running MiXCR on the multiplex PCR reads. The table shows some 600,000 distinct CDR3 sequences, with around 14% occurring only once. Sequencing was carried out using blood. The source is a woman in her 30s with Graves' hyperthyroidism that later progressed to Graves' ophthalmopathy.

This clonotype was observed many times. This rearrangement joins TRBV11-3 to TRBJ1-4, with no clear D. V dropped 5 bases and J dropped 5 bases, with 6 bases sitting between them. The CDR3 totals 12 residues. CDR1 SGHNT and CDR2 YENEEA come from the germline V gene. This CDR3 reads CASSPTNEKLFF. Here the CDR3 DNA reads TGTGCCAGCAGCCCCACAAATGAAAAACTGTTTTTT.

The V and J genes are TRBV27 and TRBJ1-2, with 9 bases lining up with TRBD1. Germline V gene sequence: CDR1 MNHEY, CDR2 SMNVEV (reference sequence). The CDR3 contains 15 residues. With V trimmed by 3 bases and J by 2 bases, 4 bases remained unmatched. CDR3 DNA: TGTGCCAGCAGTTTTGCACAGGGGGCCAACTATGGCTACACCTTC. It specifies CASSFAQGANYGYTF.

This clonotype showed up many times. V usage is TRBV10-3 and J usage is TRBJ2-7; 9 bases are a match to TRBD1. CDR1 and CDR2 (germline): ENHRY, SYGVKD. The CDR3 runs to 13 residues. V lost 8 bases, J lost 7 bases, and 9 bases stayed unmatched. CDR3 amino acids: CAIRDRVPKEQYF. The CDR3 nucleotides read TGTGCCATCCGGGACAGGGTACCCAAAGAGCAGTACTTC.

This clonotype was found a few times. DNA for the CDR3: TGTGCCAGCATCCCCCCAGGGGCCACTGAAGCTTTCTTT. This sequence encodes CASIPPGATEAFF. The rearrangement uses TRBV7-9 and TRBJ1-1, with a tentative D call TRBD1 (6 bases). Per the germline V gene, CDR1 is SEHNR and CDR2 is FQNEAQ (reference sequence). This CDR3 comprises 13 residues. V was cut by 7 bases and J by 4 bases, with 13 bases left in between. The full variable domain, rest sourced from reference TRBV7-9 and TRBJ1-1, is DTGVSQNPRHKITKRGQNVTFRCDPISEHNRLYWYRQTLGQGPEFLTYFQNEAQLEKSRLLSDRFSAERPKGSFSTLEIQRTEQGDSAMYLCASIPPGATEAFFGQGTRLTVV.

This clonotype was observed at least ten times. The V and J genes are TRBV7-9 and TRBJ2-7; tentatively, D is TRBD1 (6 bases). V was trimmed by 5 bases and J by 2 bases, leaving 13 bases between them. This CDR3 is built from 14 residues. The germline V gene encodes CDR1 SEHNR and CDR2 FQNEAQ (reference sequence). The CDR3 DNA follows: TGTGCCAGCAGCCCCCAGGGGAGTGCCTACGAGCAGTACTTC. Its protein product is CASSPQGSAYEQYF.

The chain combines TRBV19 with TRBJ2-3, with D possibly being TRBD2 (5 bases). Germline V CDR1 and CDR2: LNHDA, SQIVND (reference sequence). The CDR3 totals 16 residues. V was pared by 5 bases and J by 2 bases, with 17 bases between. The CDR3 protein is CASSPRVGISTDTQYF. In DNA, the CDR3 is TGTGCCAGTAGTCCGAGGGTGGGAATTTCCACAGATACGCAGTATTTT.

This clonotype was observed a handful of times. V usage is TRBV11-3 and J usage is TRBJ1-4; no definite D call. V shed 1 base and J shed 7 bases, with 7 bases lying between them. Germline-derived CDR1 and CDR2 are SGHNT and YENEEA. CDR3 size: 13 residues. The CDR3 reads CASSLGYGEKLFF. The DNA for the CDR3 is TGTGCCAGCAGCTTAGGGTACGGTGAAAAACTGTTTTTT.

V usage is TRBV28 and J usage is TRBJ2-7, with 10 nucleotides matching TRBD1. In germline, CDR1 is MDHEN, CDR2 SYDVKM. CDR3 length: 17 residues. Trimming cost V 4 bases and J 5 bases; bases outside gene matches: 14. Written as DNA, the CDR3 is TGTGCCAGCAGTTCCCCGGGACAGGGGAACGGGATCAACGAGCAGTACTTC. Its protein is CASSSPGQGNGINEQYF.

This chain connects TRBV12-5 to TRBJ1-4; D remains ambiguous. Germline V lookup: CDR1 LGHNT, CDR2 FRNRAP. Trimming left V 1 base short and J 7 bases short, with 13 bases between. The CDR3 has 15 amino acids. CDR3 DNA: TGTGCTAGTGGTTTGGGGACCCGTCCCATTGAAAAACTGTTTTTT. Residues: CASGLGTRPIEKLFF.

At least ten counts were recorded for this clonotype. The V gene is TRBV7-2, the J gene TRBJ1-2; TRBD1 aligns across 7 bases. The CDR3 covers 13 residues. Germline CDR1 SGHTA, CDR2 FQGNSA. V lost 5 bases to trimming and J lost 6 bases; unmatched junction nucleotides: 6. The CDR3 region has the DNA TGTGCCAGCAGCCCTCACAGGGGCGATGGCTACACCTTC. This sequence encodes CASSPHRGDGYTF.

This clonotype was seen once. Possible read error: a much larger clone is one base away. CDR3 in amino acids: CASSWHGGTYNEQFF. The CDR3 coding sequence is TGTGCCAGCAGCTGGCATGGAGGGACCTACAATGAGCAGTTCTTC. The V call is TRBV13, the J call TRBJ2-1, with a possible D match to TRBD2 (6 bases). Trimming removed 4 bases at V and 2 bases at J, with 12 bases between. The CDR3 length is 15 residues. The V gene's germline CDR1 is PRHDT and CDR2 FYEKMQ (reference sequence).

There are many counts of this clonotype. The chain recombines TRBV6-5 with TRBJ2-5; the D call may be TRBD1 or TRBD2 (6 bases each). The length of the CDR3 is 14 residues. Germline CDR1 and CDR2: MNHEY and SVGAGI. Trimming stripped 0 bases from V and 5 bases from J, with 10 bases between. The CDR3 protein is CASSYSGGLETQYF. CDR3 DNA sequence: TGTGCCAGCAGTTACTCAGGGGGACTGGAGACCCAGTACTTC.

At least ten counts were recorded for this clonotype. The CDR3 DNA follows: TGTGCCAGCACCCGGGGCGGGAGACCCAATGAGCAGTTCTTC. It is translated as CASTRGGRPNEQFF. The chain employs TRBV3-1 and TRBJ2-1; 7 positions agree with TRBD2. CDR3 length: 14 residues. Per the germline V gene, CDR1 is LGHDT and CDR2 is YNNKEL (reference sequence). V lost 7 bases to trimming and J lost 6 bases; unmatched junction nucleotides: 9.

The table lists this clonotype with many counts. This chain connects TRBV29-1 to TRBJ2-7; weak D call: TRBD1 (5 bases). The V end was cut by 4 bases, the J end by 0 bases, with 10 bases between. CDR3 size: 13 residues. Germline CDR1 and CDR2: SQVTM and ANQGSEA. In DNA form, the CDR3 reads TGCAGCGTTGCCCCGGACATCTCCTACGAGCAGTACTTC. Translating it yields CSVAPDISYEQYF.

This clonotype was detected many times. The genes are TRBV28 and TRBJ2-7; D might be TRBD1 (6 bases). Germline CDR1 and CDR2: MDHEN and SYDVKM. V was pared by 6 bases and J by 6 bases, with 18 bases between. The CDR3 contains 14 residues. This CDR3 reads CASSLLQGKGEQYF. The CDR3 coding sequence is TGTGCCAGCAGCCTACTTCAGGGGAAGGGCGAGCAGTACTTC.

The chain employs TRBV6-1 and TRBJ2-1; 10 bases agree with TRBD1. Germline lookup yields CDR1 MNHNS and CDR2 SASEGT. V shed 5 bases, J shed 2 bases, and the junction held 6 bases outside the gene matches. The CDR3 is made up of 16 amino acids. Here the CDR3 reads CASSTQGQGTYNEQFF. In DNA form, the CDR3 reads TGTGCCAGCAGTACCCAGGGACAGGGGACCTACAATGAGCAGTTCTTC.

This clonotype has a count of ten or more. V gene TRBV20-1 combines with J gene TRBJ2-1, with D maybe TRBD1 (6 bases). The length of the CDR3 is 15 residues. Germline CDR1 reads DFQATT; CDR2 reads SNEGSKA (reference sequence). The V and J ends lost 5 bases and 4 bases respectively, with 18 bases between them. The CDR3 DNA sequence: TGCAGTGCTCTGGGGGCGGCTCCTCTGTACAATGAGCAGTTCTTC. Translating it yields CSALGAAPLYNEQFF.

This clonotype was seen repeatedly, ten times or more. V and J are TRBV12-3 or TRBV12-4 and TRBJ2-3, with 8 bases matching TRBD2. The CDR3 has 18 residues. V lost 6 bases to trimming and J lost 2 bases; unmatched junction nucleotides: 16. The CDR3 sequence is CASSTRRGLVGYTDTQYF. The CDR3 region has the DNA TGTGCCAGCAGCACAAGGCGGGGACTAGTCGGGTACACAGATACGCAGTATTTT.

This clonotype was picked up a small number of times. This chain uses TRBV6-1 with TRBJ1-4, with unresolved D. Germline V gene sequence: CDR1 MNHNS, CDR2 SASEGT. This CDR3 spans 15 amino acids. Trimming took off 6 bases at V and 7 bases at J, with 18 bases between the two ends. CDR3 DNA sequence: TGTGCCAGCAGCCACGGCGTCACACGTGGTGAAAAACTGTTTTTT. Translating gives CASSHGVTRGEKLFF.

V gene TRBV7-3 combines with J gene TRBJ1-2; D not certain. The CDR3 is 15 residues long. V was cut by 2 bases and J by 7 bases, with 17 bases left in between. In germline, CDR1 is SGHTA, CDR2 FQGTGA. CDR3 region: CASSLESPANRGYTF. Here the CDR3 DNA reads TGTGCCAGCAGCTTAGAAAGTCCGGCGAATCGTGGCTACACCTTC.

This clonotype was observed many times. The genes are TRBV5-1 and TRBJ1-2; D remains ambiguous. CDR1 and CDR2 (germline): SGHRS, YFSETQ. Between the trimmed V and J ends, which lost 0 bases and 4 bases, there was a span of 7 bases. The CDR3 consists of 13 residues. The CDR3 reads CASSLEDTYGYTF. The DNA of the CDR3 is TGCGCCAGCAGCTTGGAAGACACCTATGGCTACACCTTC.

There are a few counts of this clonotype. The chain is built from TRBV29-1 and TRBJ2-7, with TRBD2 matching over 12 bases. The ends lost 6 bases at V and 1 base at J; junction bases unmatched: 7. This CDR3 has 15 amino acids. Germline assignment: CDR1 SQVTM and CDR2 ANQGSEA. The CDR3 reads CSVDAGTSGSYEQYF. DNA for the CDR3: TGCAGCGTCGATGCCGGGACTAGCGGGTCCTACGAGCAGTACTTC.

Comments on this clonotype: This may be a read error, as it is one base from a much larger clone. The V gene is TRBV10-3, the J gene TRBJ2-7, with D maybe TRBD2 (6 bases). This CDR3 comprises 14 residues. Germline loops: CDR1 ENHRY, CDR2 SYGVKD. The CDR3 DNA sequence: TGTGCCATCAGTGAGTCTGGAGGGTCCTACGAGCATTACTTC. The encoded protein is CAISESGGSYEHYF.

This clonotype has just a few counts. The chain is built from TRBV6-1 and TRBJ2-2; 10 bases map to TRBD1. Trimming cost V 1 base and J 7 bases; bases outside gene matches: 6. This CDR3 is built from 16 residues. Germline assignment: CDR1 MNHNS and CDR2 SASEGT. The CDR3 DNA sequence: TGTGCCAGCAGTGAAGTGCTGGGACAGGGGAACGGGGAGCTGTTTTTT. Protein product: CASSEVLGQGNGELFF.

This clonotype was counted ten times or more. The CDR3 here is CASSYGGVYEQYF. CDR3 sequence (DNA): TGTGCCAGCAGTTATGGGGGGGTGTACGAGCAGTACTTC. The chain is built from TRBV6-2 or TRBV6-3 and TRBJ2-7, with 7 bases identical to TRBD2. The CDR3 sequence is 13 residues long. Germline trimming cut 3 bases from V and 4 bases from J; bases unmatched to any gene: 3. The germline V gene encodes CDR1 MNHEY and CDR2 SVGEGT.

This clonotype was seen repeatedly, ten times or more. CDR3 loop: CASSAGQGHQAKNIQYF. As DNA, the CDR3 is TGTGCCAGCAGTGCGGGACAGGGACACCAAGCCAAAAACATTCAGTACTTC. The chain carries TRBV12-3 or TRBV12-4 and TRBJ2-4, with 9 bases aligning to TRBD1. This CDR3 is 17 amino acids long. The V segment lost 5 bases and the J segment 0 bases; nucleotides outside the gene matches: 8.

The chain is built from TRBV4-2 and TRBJ1-2; maybe TRBD1 (6 bases). CDR1 is LGHNA and CDR2 is YNFKEQ in the germline V gene. This CDR3 is built from 13 residues. Trimming removed 0 bases at V and 8 bases at J, with 10 bases between. CDR3 DNA: TGTGCCAGCAGCCAAGACCTTGGGGGCGGCTACACCTTC. Protein sequence: CASSQDLGGGYTF.

The chain uses TRBV28 and TRBJ2-5; D is undetermined. This CDR3 is 13 amino acids long. Trimming took off 6 bases at V and 1 base at J, with 9 bases between the two ends. Germline V gives CDR1 MDHEN, CDR2 SYDVKM. DNA for the CDR3: TGTGCCAGCAGATCTGGGCCCCAAGAGACCCAGTACTTC. It is translated as CASRSGPQETQYF.